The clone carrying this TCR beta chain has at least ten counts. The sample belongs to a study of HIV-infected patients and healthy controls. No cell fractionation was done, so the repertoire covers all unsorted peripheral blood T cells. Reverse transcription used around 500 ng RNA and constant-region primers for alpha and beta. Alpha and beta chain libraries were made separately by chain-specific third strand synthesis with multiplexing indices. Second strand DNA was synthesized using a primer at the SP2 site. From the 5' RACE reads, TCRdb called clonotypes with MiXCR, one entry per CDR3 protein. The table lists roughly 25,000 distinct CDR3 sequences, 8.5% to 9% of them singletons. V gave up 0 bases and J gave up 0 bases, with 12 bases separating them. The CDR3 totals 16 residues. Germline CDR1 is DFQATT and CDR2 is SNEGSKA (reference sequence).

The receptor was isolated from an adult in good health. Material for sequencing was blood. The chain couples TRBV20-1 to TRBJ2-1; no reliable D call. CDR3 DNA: TGCAGTGCTAGAGATTCGAGTTTGAGCTCCTACAATGAGCAGTTCTTC. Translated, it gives CSARDSSLSSYNEQFF.